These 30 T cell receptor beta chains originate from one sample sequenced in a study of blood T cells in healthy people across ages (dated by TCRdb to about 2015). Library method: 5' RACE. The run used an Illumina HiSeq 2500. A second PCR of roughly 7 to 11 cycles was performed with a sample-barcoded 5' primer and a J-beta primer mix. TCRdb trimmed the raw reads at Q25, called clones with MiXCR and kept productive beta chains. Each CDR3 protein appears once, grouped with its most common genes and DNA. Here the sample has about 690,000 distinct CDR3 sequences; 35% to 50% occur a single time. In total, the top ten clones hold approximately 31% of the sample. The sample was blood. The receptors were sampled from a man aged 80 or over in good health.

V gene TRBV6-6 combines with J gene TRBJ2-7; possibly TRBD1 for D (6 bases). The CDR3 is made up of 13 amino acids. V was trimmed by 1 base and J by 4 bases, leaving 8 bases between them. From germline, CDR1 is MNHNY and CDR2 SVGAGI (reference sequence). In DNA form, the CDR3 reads TGTGCCAGCAGTTACTTGGGGGCGTACGAGCAGTACTTC. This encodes CASSYLGAYEQYF.

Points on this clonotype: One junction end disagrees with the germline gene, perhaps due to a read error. CDR3: CASSLMTYTDTKYF. For the CDR3, the DNA is TGTGCCAGCAGCTTAATGACTTATACGGATACGAAGTATTTT. V usage is TRBV7-2 and J usage is TRBJ2-3; D is unclear. The CDR3 extends over 14 amino acids. Germline loops: CDR1 SGHTA, CDR2 FQGNSA.

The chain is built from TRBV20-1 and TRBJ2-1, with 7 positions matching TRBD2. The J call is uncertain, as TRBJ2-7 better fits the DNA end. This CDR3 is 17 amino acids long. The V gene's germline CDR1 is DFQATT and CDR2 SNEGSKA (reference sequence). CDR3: CSARDRGGASSYNEQYF. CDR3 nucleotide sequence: TGCAGTGCTAGAGATCGGGGAGGGGCGAGCTCCTACAATGAGCAGTACTTC.

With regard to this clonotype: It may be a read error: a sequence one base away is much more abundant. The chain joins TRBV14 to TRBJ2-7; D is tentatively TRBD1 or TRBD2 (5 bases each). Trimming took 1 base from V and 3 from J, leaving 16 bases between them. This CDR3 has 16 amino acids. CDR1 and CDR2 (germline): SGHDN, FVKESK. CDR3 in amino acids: CASSQVATPGSYEQYF. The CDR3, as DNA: TGTGCCAGCAGCCAAGTTGCTACCCCAGGGAGCTACGAGCAGTACTTC.

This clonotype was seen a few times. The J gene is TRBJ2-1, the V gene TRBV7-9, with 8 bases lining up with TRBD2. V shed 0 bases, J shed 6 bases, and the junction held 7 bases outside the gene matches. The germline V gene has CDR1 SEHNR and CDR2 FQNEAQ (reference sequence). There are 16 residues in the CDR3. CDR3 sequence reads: CASSLAQPGLGNEQFF. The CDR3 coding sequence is TGTGCCAGCAGCTTAGCACAACCGGGACTAGGCAATGAGCAGTTCTTC. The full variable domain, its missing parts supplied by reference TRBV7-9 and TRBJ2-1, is DTGVSQNPRHKITKRGQNVTFRCDPISEHNRLYWYRQTLGQGPEFLTYFQNEAQLEKSRLLSDRFSAERPKGSFSTLEIQRTEQGDSAMYLCASSLAQPGLGNEQFFGPGTRLTVL.

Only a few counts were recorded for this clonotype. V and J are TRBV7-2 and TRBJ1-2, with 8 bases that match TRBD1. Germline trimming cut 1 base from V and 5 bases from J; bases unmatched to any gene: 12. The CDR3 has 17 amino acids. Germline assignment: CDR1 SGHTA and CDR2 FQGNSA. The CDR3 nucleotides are TGTGCCAGCAGCTTAGTGAGTCAGGGGGCGCGGAATTATGGCTACACCTTC. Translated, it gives CASSLVSQGARNYGYTF.

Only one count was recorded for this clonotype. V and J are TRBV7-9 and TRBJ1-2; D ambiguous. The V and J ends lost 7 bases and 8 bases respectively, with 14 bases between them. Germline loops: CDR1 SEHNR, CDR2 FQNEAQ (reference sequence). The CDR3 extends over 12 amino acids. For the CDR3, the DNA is TGTGCCAGCAACCAAGCGGGAGAGGGCTACACCTTC. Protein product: CASNQAGEGYTF.

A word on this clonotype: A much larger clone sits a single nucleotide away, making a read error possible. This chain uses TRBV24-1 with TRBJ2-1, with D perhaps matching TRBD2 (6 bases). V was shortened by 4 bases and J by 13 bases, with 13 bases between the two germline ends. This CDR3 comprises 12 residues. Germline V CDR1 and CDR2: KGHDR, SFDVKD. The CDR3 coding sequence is TGTGCCACCAGTGACACATCCGGGGGACAGTTCTTC. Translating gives CATSDTSGGQFF.

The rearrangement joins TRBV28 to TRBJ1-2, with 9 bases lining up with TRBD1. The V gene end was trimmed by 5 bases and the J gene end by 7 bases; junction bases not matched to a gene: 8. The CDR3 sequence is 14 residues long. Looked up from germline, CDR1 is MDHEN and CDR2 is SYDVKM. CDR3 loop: CASSRDRDRCGYTF. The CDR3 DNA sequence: TGTGCCAGCAGTCGGGACAGGGATAGATGTGGCTACACCTTC.

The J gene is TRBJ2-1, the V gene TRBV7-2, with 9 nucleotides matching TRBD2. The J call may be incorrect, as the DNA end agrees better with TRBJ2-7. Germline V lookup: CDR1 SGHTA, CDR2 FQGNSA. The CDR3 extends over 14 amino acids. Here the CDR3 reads CASTQLAGGNEQYF. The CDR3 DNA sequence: TGTGCCAGCACCCAACTAGCGGGCGGTAATGAGCAGTACTTC.

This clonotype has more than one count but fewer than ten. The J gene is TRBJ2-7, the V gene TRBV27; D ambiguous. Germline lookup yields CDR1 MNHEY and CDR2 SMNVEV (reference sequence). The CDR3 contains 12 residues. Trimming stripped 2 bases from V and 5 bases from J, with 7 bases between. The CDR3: CASSLMGDEQYF. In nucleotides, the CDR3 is TGTGCCAGCAGTTTAATGGGCGACGAGCAGTACTTC.

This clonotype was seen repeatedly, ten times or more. The chain's CDR3 is CASSLRQAGANVLTF. The CDR3 DNA is TGTGCCAGCAGCTTAAGACAAGCTGGGGCCAACGTCCTGACTTTC. This chain connects TRBV7-3 to TRBJ2-6; D is ambiguous. CDR3 length: 15 amino acids. V gave up 1 base and J gave up 2 bases, with 6 bases separating them. Germline CDR1 SGHTA, CDR2 FQGTGA.

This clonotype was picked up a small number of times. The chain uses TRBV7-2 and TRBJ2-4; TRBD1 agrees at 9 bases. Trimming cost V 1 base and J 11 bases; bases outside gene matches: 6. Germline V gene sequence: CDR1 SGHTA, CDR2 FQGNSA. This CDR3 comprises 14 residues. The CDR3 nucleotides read TGTGCCAGCAGCTTAGGAGGGGGACAGGGTGTTCAGTACTTC. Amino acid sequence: CASSLGGGQGVQYF. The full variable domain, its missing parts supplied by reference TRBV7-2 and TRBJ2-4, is GAGVSQSPSNKVTEKGKDVELRCDPISGHTALYWYRQSLGQGLEFLIYFQGNSAPDKSGLPSDRFSAERTGGSVSTLTIQRTQQEDSAVYLCASSLGGGQGVQYFGAGTRLSVL.

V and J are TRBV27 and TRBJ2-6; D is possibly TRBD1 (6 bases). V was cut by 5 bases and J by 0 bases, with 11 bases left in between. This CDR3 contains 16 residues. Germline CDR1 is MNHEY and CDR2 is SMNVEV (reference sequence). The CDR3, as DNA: TGTGCCAGCAGTCGGGACAAGACCTCTGGGGCCAACGTCCTGACTTTC. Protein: CASSRDKTSGANVLTF.

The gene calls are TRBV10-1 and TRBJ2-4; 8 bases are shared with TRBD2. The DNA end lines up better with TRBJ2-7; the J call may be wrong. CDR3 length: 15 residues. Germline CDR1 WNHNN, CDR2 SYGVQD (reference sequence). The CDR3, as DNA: TGCGCCAGCAGTTCTAGCGGGCCGCAATCCTACGAGCAGTACTTC. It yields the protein CASSSSGPQSYEQYF.

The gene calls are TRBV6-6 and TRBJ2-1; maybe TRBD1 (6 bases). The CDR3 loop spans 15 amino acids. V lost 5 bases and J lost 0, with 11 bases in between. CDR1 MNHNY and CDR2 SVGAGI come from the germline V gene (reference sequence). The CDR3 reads CASSHTGNSYNEQFF. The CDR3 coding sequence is TGTGCCAGCAGTCACACAGGGAACTCCTACAATGAGCAGTTCTTC.

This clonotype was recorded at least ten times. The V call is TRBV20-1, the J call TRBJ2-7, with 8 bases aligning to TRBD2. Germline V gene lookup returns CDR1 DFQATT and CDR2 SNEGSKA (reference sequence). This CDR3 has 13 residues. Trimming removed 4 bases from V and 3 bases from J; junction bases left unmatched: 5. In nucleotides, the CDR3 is TGCAGTGCTACGTCTAGCGGGCTCTACGAGCAGTACTTC. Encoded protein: CSATSSGLYEQYF.

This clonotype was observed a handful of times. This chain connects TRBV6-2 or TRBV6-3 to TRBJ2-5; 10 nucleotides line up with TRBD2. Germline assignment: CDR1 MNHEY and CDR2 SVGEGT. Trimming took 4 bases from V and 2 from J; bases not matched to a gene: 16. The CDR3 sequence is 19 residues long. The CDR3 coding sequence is TGTGCCAGCAGTTTCTTAAGCGGGAGGGCCCCCCTCCAACAAGAGACCCAGTACTTC. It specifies CASSFLSGRAPLQQETQYF.

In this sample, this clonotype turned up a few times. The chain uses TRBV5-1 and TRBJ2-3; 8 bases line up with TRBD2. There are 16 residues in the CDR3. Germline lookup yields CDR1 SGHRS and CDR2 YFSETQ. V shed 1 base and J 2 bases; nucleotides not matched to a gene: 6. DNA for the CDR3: TGCGCCAGCAGCTTGCTCGCGGGGGGCGACACAGATACGCAGTATTTT. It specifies CASSLLAGGDTDTQYF.

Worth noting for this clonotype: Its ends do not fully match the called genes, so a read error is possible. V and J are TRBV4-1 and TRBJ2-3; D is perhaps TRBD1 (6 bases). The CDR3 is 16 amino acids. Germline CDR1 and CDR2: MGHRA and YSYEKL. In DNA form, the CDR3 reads TGTGCCAGCAGCCAAGATTGGCCAGGGGAGACAGATACGCAGTATTTT. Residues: CASSQDWPGETDTQYF.

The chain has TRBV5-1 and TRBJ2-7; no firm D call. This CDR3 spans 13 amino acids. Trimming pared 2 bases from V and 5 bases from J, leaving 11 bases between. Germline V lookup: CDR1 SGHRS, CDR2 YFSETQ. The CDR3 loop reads CASSFILGNEQYF. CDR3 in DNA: TGCGCCAGCAGCTTTATATTGGGGAACGAGCAGTACTTC.

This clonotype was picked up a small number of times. CDR3 DNA: TGTGCCAGCAGCTCGGTGGCAGCGGGGACGAACATTCAGTACTTC. Protein: CASSSVAAGTNIQYF. This chain uses TRBV5-5 with TRBJ2-4; TRBD2 aligns across 7 bases. The CDR3 covers 15 residues. CDR1 and CDR2 (germline): SGHKS, YYEKEE (reference sequence). V lost 3 bases to trimming and J lost 7 bases; unmatched junction nucleotides: 10.

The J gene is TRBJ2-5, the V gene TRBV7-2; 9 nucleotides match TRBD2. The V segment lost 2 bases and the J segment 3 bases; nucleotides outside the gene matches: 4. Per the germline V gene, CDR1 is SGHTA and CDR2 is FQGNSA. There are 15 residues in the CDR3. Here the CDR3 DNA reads TGTGCCAGCAGCTTATTCCGCGGGAGGGAAGAGACCCAGTACTTC. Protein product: CASSLFRGREETQYF.

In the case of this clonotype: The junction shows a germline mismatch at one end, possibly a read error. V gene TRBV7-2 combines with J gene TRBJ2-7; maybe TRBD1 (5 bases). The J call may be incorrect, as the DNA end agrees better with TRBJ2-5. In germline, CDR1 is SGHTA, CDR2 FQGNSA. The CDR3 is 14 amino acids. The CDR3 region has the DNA TGTGCCTGCAGCTTTCAATGGGGCAAAGAGACCCAGTACTTC. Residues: CACSFQWGKETQYF.

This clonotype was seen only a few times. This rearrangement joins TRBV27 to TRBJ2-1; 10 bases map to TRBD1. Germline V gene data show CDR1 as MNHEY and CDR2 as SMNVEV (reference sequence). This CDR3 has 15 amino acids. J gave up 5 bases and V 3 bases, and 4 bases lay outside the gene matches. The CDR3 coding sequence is TGTGCCAGCAGTTTGGACAGGGGGGCTCACAATGAGCAGTTCTTC. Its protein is CASSLDRGAHNEQFF.

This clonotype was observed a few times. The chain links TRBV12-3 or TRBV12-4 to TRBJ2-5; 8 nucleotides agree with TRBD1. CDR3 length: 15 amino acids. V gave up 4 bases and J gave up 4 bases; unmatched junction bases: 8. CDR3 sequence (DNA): TGTGCCAGCAGTTCCGGACAGGGTAGGCGAGAGACCCAGTACTTC. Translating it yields CASSSGQGRRETQYF.

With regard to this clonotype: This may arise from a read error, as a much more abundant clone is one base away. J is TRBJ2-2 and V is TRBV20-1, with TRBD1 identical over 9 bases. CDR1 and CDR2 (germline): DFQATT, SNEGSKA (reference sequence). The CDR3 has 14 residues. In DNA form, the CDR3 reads TGCAGTGCTAGGGCCGGACAGGGGACCGGGGGGCTGTTTTTT. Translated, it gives CSARAGQGTGGLFF.

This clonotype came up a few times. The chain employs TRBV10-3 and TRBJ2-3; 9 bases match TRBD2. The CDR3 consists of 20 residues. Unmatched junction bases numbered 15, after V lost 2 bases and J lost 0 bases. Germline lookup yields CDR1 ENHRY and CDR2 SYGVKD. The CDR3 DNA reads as TGTGCCATCAGTGAGCCACTTCGCTTAGCGGGAGCCCGTAGCACAGATACGCAGTATTTT. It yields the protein CAISEPLRLAGARSTDTQYF.

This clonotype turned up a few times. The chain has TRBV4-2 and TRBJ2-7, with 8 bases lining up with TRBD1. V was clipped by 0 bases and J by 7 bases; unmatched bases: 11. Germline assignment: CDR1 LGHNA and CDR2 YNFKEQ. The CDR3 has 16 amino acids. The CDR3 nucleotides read TGTGCCAGCAGCCAAGACACGACAGGGGTAGCCGGGGAGCAGTACTTC. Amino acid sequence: CASSQDTTGVAGEQYF.

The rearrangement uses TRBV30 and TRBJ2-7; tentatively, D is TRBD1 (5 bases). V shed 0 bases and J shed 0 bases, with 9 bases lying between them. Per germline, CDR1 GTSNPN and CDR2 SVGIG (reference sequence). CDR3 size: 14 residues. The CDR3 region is CAWSVGRASYEQYF. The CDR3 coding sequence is TGTGCCTGGAGTGTCGGCAGGGCCTCCTACGAGCAGTACTTC.